Following are 3 T cell receptor beta chains from one sample sequenced in a study of T cells after yellow fever vaccination. TCRdb ran MiXCR on the 5' RACE reads and lists one entry per CDR3 protein. The repertoire consists of 250,000 to 400,000 distinct CDR3 sequences, with around 4.3% occurring once and the leading ten covering approximately 19%. The sample here was PBMCs, taken 15 days after the yellow fever booster vaccination. The origin of the receptors is a man aged 18 to 29 who received the YFV17D yellow fever vaccine.

This chain joins TRBV7-6 and TRBJ2-7; 9 positions agree with TRBD1. The germline V gene has CDR1 SGHVS and CDR2 FNYEAQ. This CDR3 is 18 amino acids long. The V gene end was trimmed by 5 bases and the J gene end by 1 base; junction bases not matched to a gene: 15. CDR3 DNA: TGTGCCAGCAGCAGTAAGGGGATGCGGACAGGGGAGTCCTACGAGCAGTACGTC. Its translation: CASSSKGMRTGESYEQYV.

This clonotype was recorded at least ten times. The chain uses TRBV4-1 and TRBJ1-1; tentative D call: TRBD1 (6 bases). Trimming pared 4 bases from V and 5 bases from J, leaving 14 bases between. The germline gives CDR1 MGHRA, CDR2 YSYEKL. The CDR3 consists of 14 residues. As DNA, the CDR3 is TGCGCCAGCAGCCCAGGGAGGGGGGGGACTGAAGCTTTCTTT. Its protein product is CASSPGRGGTEAFF.

This clonotype has at least ten counts. The chain uses TRBV28 and TRBJ2-1; D is unresolved. V dropped 3 bases and J dropped 9 bases, with 3 bases sitting between them. CDR1 MDHEN and CDR2 SYDVKM come from the germline V gene. This CDR3 contains 10 residues. The CDR3 sequence is CASSFGEQFF. Written as DNA, the CDR3 is TGTGCCAGCAGTTTCGGTGAGCAGTTCTTC.